This entry lists 10 T cell receptor beta chains sequenced from one sample in a study of cytomegalovirus exposure and HLA in healthy donors. Primers included in the PCR were 60 Vbeta and 13 Jbeta primers. TCRdb's copy holds only in-frame clones and misses some; the assay was immunoSEQ multiplex PCR. This sample has some 200,000 clones, with around 83% found just once. Source material: PBMCs. The receptors come from a girl aged 5 to 17 in good health and CMV-seronegative.

This rearrangement joins TRBV29-1 to TRBJ1-4; weak D call: TRBD1 (5 bases). CDR1 and CDR2 from the germline V gene are SQVTM and ANQGSEA. The V gene lost 3 bases and the J gene lost 7 bases, with 9 bases spanning the gap. The CDR3 has 12 residues. CDR3 DNA sequence: TGCAGCGTTGATGCCGGGGGTGAAAAACTGTTTTTT. Encoded protein: CSVDAGGEKLFF.

The chain is built from TRBV5-8 and TRBJ2-2; TRBD1 might be the D (6 bases). CDR3 length equals 16 residues. V gave up 0 bases and J gave up 0 bases, with 9 bases separating them. In germline, CDR1 is SGHTS, CDR2 YDEGEE. CDR3 protein: CASSLGRTANTGELFF. The CDR3 DNA reads as TGTGCCAGCAGCTTGGGACGGACAGCGAACACCGGGGAGCTGTTTTTT.

The J gene is TRBJ2-5, the V gene TRBV28, with 11 bases fitting TRBD1. This CDR3 spans 17 amino acids. Per germline, CDR1 MDHEN and CDR2 SYDVKM. The V and J ends lost 5 bases and 6 bases, in that order; junction bases with no gene match: 14. CDR3 amino acids: CASSTPGQGALQKTQYF. The CDR3 DNA sequence: TGTGCCAGCAGTACTCCCGGACAGGGGGCGCTTCAGAAGACCCAGTACTTC.

CDR3 residues: CSVAGTVQGFYGYTF. The CDR3 DNA reads as TGCAGCGTTGCAGGGACAGTGCAAGGCTTCTATGGCTACACCTTC. The rearrangement links TRBV29-1 to TRBJ1-2; 7 nucleotides agree with TRBD1. CDR3 size: 15 residues. CDR1 and CDR2 (germline): SQVTM, ANQGSEA. The J segment lost 4 bases and the V segment lost 4 bases, leaving 12 bases of the junction unmatched.

This chain uses TRBV18 with TRBJ2-6, with a tentative D call TRBD2 (5 bases). The CDR3 covers 15 residues. Germline CDR1 and CDR2: KGHSH and LQKENI. V lost 1 base, J lost 1 base, and 5 bases lay in between. The CDR3 DNA sequence: TGTGCCAGCTCACCACGGACTTCTGGGGCCAACGTCCTGACTTTC. Its translation: CASSPRTSGANVLTF.

The chain joins TRBV28 to TRBJ1-5, with 8 bases fitting TRBD1. The CDR3 has 14 residues. The germline gives CDR1 MDHEN, CDR2 SYDVKM. With 6 bases clipped from V and 11 bases from J, the junction kept 12 bases outside the gene matches. CDR3 DNA: TGTGCCAGCAGACAGACAGGGGAGAACCGGGCCCAGCATTTT. Its translation is CASRQTGENRAQHF.

This clone was seen only a few times. This chain joins TRBV28 and TRBJ2-7, with TRBD2 matching 9 bases. V lost 3 bases to trimming and J lost 1 base; unmatched junction nucleotides: 1. Germline CDR1 MDHEN, CDR2 SYDVKM. This CDR3 has 14 residues. The CDR3 sequence is CASSLLAGSYEQYF. In DNA, the CDR3 is TGTGCCAGCAGTTTGCTAGCGGGGTCCTACGAGCAGTACTTC.

This clone was seen once. V gene TRBV9 combines with J gene TRBJ2-6, with 8 positions matching TRBD1. Trimming removed 4 bases from V and 18 bases from J; junction bases left unmatched: 15. Germline lookup yields CDR1 SGDLS and CDR2 YYNGEE. The CDR3 is made up of 14 amino acids. The CDR3 nucleotides read TGTGCCAGCAGCACAGATGGACAGGGCCCAACCCAGACTTTC. Translated: CASSTDGQGPTQTF. The whole variable domain, filled in from reference TRBV9 and TRBJ2-6, reads DSGVTQTPKHLITATGQRVTLRCSPRSGDLSVYWYQQSLDQGLQFLIQYYNGEERAKGNILERFSAQQFPDLHSELNLSSLELGDSALYFCASSTDGQGPTQTFGAGSRLTVL.

The J gene is TRBJ2-1, the V gene TRBV27; TRBD2 agrees at 8 bases. This CDR3 is built from 15 residues. J gave up 0 bases and V 7 bases, and 5 bases lay outside the gene matches. CDR1 and CDR2 (germline): MNHEY, SMNVEV (reference sequence). CDR3 sequence reads: CASTPSGSSYNEQFF. In DNA form, the CDR3 reads TGTGCCAGCACCCCAAGCGGGAGCTCCTACAATGAGCAGTTCTTC.

A single count supports this clone. Sequence at one end of the junction differs from germline and may be a read error. The sample has other DNA sequences that encode this CDR3 too. The V gene is TRBV25-1, the J gene TRBJ2-6, with D possibly matching TRBD1 (5 bases). The CDR3 covers 14 residues. CDR1 is MGHDK, CDR2 SYGVNS, per germline. CDR3 amino acids: CASKSHSGANVLTF. The CDR3 coding sequence is TGTGCCAGCAAATCCCACTCTGGGGCCAACGTCCTGACTTTT.